A single sample gave rise to the 17 T cell receptor beta chains below, sequenced in a study of sequential checkpoint blockade in melanoma. Treatment defined: randomized to nivolumab then ipilimumab (arm A) or the reverse (arm B). Libraries were prepared by immunoSEQ multiplex PCR; TCRdb keeps only in-frame clonotypes and omits some of them. The table records about 38,000 clones, 88% of them present only once. Sequencing used CD8+ T cells sorted from blood (inferred from file names), obtained from a patient given nivolumab and ipilimumab in sequence. The receptors originated from a human donor with melanoma.

This chain joins TRBV27 and TRBJ2-4, with D perhaps matching TRBD1 (5 bases). Trimming removed 5 bases from V and 3 bases from J, with 17 bases in between. The CDR3 consists of 16 residues. Germline CDR1 and CDR2: MNHEY and SMNVEV (reference sequence). Written as DNA, the CDR3 is TGTGCCAGCAGTCAGTGGACAATAAAGGACAAAAACATTCAGTACTTC. Translation gives CASSQWTIKDKNIQYF.

The chain has TRBV4-1 and TRBJ2-1; TRBD2 is a possible D gene (5 bases). The CDR3 has 14 amino acids. The germline gives CDR1 MGHRA, CDR2 YSYEKL. Between the trimmed V and J ends, which lost 7 bases and 1 base, there was a span of 11 bases. CDR3: CASNPSGSYNEQFF. The DNA of the CDR3 is TGCGCCAGCAATCCCAGCGGATCCTACAATGAGCAGTTCTTC.

This chain joins TRBV7-9 and TRBJ1-2, with D possibly TRBD1 on 5 matching bases. Trimming left V 2 bases short and J 6 bases short, with 16 bases between. CDR3 size: 15 residues. From germline, CDR1 is SEHNR and CDR2 FQNEAQ (reference sequence). The CDR3 DNA is TGTGCCAGCAGCTTATCGGGGGGGTCGGTAGATGGCTACACCTTC. It translates to CASSLSGGSVDGYTF.

The chain carries TRBV10-2 and TRBJ2-7, with 11 nucleotides matching TRBD2. The trim removed 3 bases at V and 2 bases at J, leaving 6 bases unmatched. The CDR3 runs to 16 residues. The germline V gene has CDR1 WSHSY and CDR2 SAAADI. The CDR3 bases are TGCGCCAGCAGTGAACAGGGACTAGCGGTAACCTACGAGCAGTACGTC. Residues: CASSEQGLAVTYEQYV.

As regards this clone: The junction and the germline gene differ at one end; a read error may be behind it. The sample has other DNA sequences that encode this CDR3 too. The CDR3 DNA is TGCGCCAGCAGCTTCGAGGCCGGGGAGCTGTTTTTT. Its protein product is CASSFEAGELFF. This chain connects TRBV7-9 to TRBJ2-2; D is undetermined. Looked up from germline, CDR1 is SEHNR and CDR2 is FQNEAQ (reference sequence). The CDR3 runs to 12 residues. The full variable domain, its missing parts supplied by reference TRBV7-9 and TRBJ2-2, is DTGVSQNPRHKITKRGQNVTFRCDPISEHNRLYWYRQTLGQGPEFLTYFQNEAQLEKSRLLSDRFSAERPKGSFSTLEIQRTEQGDSAMYLCASSFEAGELFFGEGSRLTVL.

This chain joins TRBV19 and TRBJ2-1; TRBD2 is a possible D gene (5 bases). The CDR3 totals 14 residues. V gave up 6 bases and J gave up 0 bases, with 9 bases separating them. Germline V CDR1 and CDR2: LNHDA, SQIVND (reference sequence). The DNA for the CDR3 is TGTGCCAGTAGATACCGGGACTCCTACAATGAGCAGTTCTTC. Encoded protein: CASRYRDSYNEQFF.

The rearrangement links TRBV18 to TRBJ2-3; possible D gene TRBD2, 5 bases. Germline V gene data show CDR1 as KGHSH and CDR2 as LQKENI. The CDR3 runs to 17 residues. Between the trimmed V and J ends, which lost 3 bases and 2 bases, there was a span of 18 bases. CDR3 sequence: CASSPYVLATLTDTQYF. CDR3 in DNA: TGTGCCAGCTCACCCTACGTCCTAGCCACCCTCACAGATACGCAGTATTTT.

This clone was seen a single time. CDR3 sequence (DNA): TGTGCCAGCAGCCCCCTAGGCAACACTGAAGCTTTCTTT. Its protein is CASSPLGNTEAFF. V and J are TRBV13 and TRBJ1-1; D is unresolved. V was pared by 5 bases and J by 2 bases, with 9 bases between. CDR3 length: 13 amino acids. Germline V CDR1 and CDR2: PRHDT, FYEKMQ (reference sequence).

V is TRBV27 and J is TRBJ1-6, with D maybe TRBD1 (5 bases). V dropped 8 bases and J dropped 9 bases, with 17 bases sitting between them. CDR1 is MNHEY, CDR2 SMNVEV, per germline (reference sequence). This CDR3 spans 14 amino acids. In DNA form, the CDR3 reads TGTGCCAGCCCCGGGGGTGGGTTGGTTTCACCCCTCCACTTT. It yields the protein CASPGGGLVSPLHF.

In this sample, this clone turned up once. This chain joins TRBV4-2 and TRBJ2-7; the D is unclear. The CDR3 is 12 amino acids. V gave up 0 bases and J gave up 6 bases, with 6 bases separating them. Looked up from germline, CDR1 is LGHNA and CDR2 is YNFKEQ. The CDR3 DNA reads as TGTGCCAGCAGCCAAGATCTCAGCGAGCAGTACTTC. Protein: CASSQDLSEQYF.

V gene TRBV5-8 combines with J gene TRBJ2-7; 9 bases match TRBD2. Germline V gene sequence: CDR1 SGHTS, CDR2 YDEGEE. The junction had 12 bases not matched to a gene; V was cut back by 4 bases and J by 4 bases. The CDR3 extends over 16 amino acids. CDR3 in DNA: TGTGCCAGCAGCCAAGCCGGGGCTAGCGGGACGTACGAGCAGTACGTC. Protein product: CASSQAGASGTYEQYV.

The CDR3 loop is CASSPGGRNSYEQYF. The CDR3 region has the DNA TGTGCCAGCAGCCCGGGGGGGCGGAACTCCTACGAGCAGTACTTC. The chain couples TRBV7-9 to TRBJ2-7, with 8 bases identical to TRBD2. V was pared by 5 bases and J by 0 bases, with 6 bases of the junction left unmatched. Germline values: CDR1 SEHNR, CDR2 FQNEAQ (reference sequence). CDR3 size: 15 residues.

Concerning this clone: An end of the junction does not agree with germline; a read error may underlie this. The chain carries TRBV9 and TRBJ1-1; 9 bases match TRBD1. The CDR3 extends over 15 amino acids. Germline loops: CDR1 SGDLS, CDR2 YYNGEE. The CDR3 DNA reads TGTGCCGGCAGCGTGGGGACAGGGTTGAACACTGAAGCTTTCTTT. Protein: CAGSVGTGLNTEAFF.

This clone has only one observation. The chain links TRBV5-1 to TRBJ1-1; D call uncertain. CDR1 is SGHRS, CDR2 YFSETQ, per germline. There are 14 residues in the CDR3. V was shortened by 0 bases and J by 1 base, with 7 bases between the two germline ends. The CDR3 protein is CASSLVPENTEAFF. The CDR3 coding sequence is TGCGCCAGCAGCTTGGTTCCAGAGAACACTGAAGCTTTCTTT.

The J gene is TRBJ2-1, the V gene TRBV5-6, with TRBD2 matching 10 bases. The CDR3 is made up of 16 amino acids. Germline assignment: CDR1 SGHDT and CDR2 YYEEEE. Germline trimming cut 0 bases from V and 2 bases from J; bases unmatched to any gene: 2. CDR3 sequence: CASSLELAGAYNEQFF. DNA for the CDR3: TGTGCCAGCAGCTTGGAGCTAGCGGGGGCCTACAATGAGCAGTTCTTC.

The V call is TRBV7-8, the J call TRBJ1-4, with D hard to call. The CDR3 runs 15 residues. Germline V gives CDR1 SGHVS, CDR2 FQNEAQ. Deletions cut 6 bases from V and 4 bases from J, with 15 bases between. This CDR3 reads CASSHAPGVNEKLFF. CDR3 DNA: TGTGCCAGCAGTCACGCCCCCGGGGTTAATGAAAAACTGTTTTTT.

This chain links TRBV15 with TRBJ2-3, with a tentative D call TRBD2 (6 bases). V was shortened by 1 base and J by 6 bases, with 14 bases between the two germline ends. Per the germline V gene, CDR1 is LNHNV and CDR2 is YYDKDF (reference sequence). The CDR3 extends over 15 amino acids. In DNA form, the CDR3 reads TGTGCCACCAGCAGAGCCACCGAACGGGAGGATACGCAGTATTTT. This encodes CATSRATEREDTQYF.